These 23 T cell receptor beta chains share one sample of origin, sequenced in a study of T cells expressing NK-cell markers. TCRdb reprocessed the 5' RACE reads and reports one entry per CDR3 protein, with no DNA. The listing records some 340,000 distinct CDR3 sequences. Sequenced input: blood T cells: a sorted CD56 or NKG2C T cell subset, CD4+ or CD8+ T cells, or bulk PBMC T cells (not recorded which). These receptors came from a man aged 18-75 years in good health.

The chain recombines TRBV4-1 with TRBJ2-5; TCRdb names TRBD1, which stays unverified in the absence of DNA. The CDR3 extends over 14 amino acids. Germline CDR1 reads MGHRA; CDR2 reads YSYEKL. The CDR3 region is CASSQVGGAETQYF.

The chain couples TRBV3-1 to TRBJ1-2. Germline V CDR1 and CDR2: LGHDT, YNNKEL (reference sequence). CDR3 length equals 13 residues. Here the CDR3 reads CASSYTVLSGYTF.

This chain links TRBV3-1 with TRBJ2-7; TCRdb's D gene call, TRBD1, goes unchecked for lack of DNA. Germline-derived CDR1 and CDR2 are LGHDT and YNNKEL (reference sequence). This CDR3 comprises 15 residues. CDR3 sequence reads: CASSNLGQGSAEQYF.

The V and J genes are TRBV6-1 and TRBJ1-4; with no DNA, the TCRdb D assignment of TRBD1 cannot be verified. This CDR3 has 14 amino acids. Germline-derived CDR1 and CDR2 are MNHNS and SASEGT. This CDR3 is CASSMDRVSGKLFF.

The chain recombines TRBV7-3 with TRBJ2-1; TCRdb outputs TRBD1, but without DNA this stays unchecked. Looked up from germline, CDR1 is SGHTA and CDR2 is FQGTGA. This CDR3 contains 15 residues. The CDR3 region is CASSSRGSIGDEQFF.

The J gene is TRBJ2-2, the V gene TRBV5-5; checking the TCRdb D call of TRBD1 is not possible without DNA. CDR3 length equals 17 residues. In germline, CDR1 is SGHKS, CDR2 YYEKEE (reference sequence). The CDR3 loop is CASSKITTGDSTGELFF.

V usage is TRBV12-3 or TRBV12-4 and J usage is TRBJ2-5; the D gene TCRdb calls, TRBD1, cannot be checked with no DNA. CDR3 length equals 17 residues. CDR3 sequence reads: CASRPYAASTVGETQYF.

CDR3 in amino acids: CASRVPQGLAANNEQFF. This sequence joins TRBV6-1 and TRBJ2-1; the D call of TRBD2 rests on TCRdb alone, since no DNA is present to check it. The germline gives CDR1 MNHNS, CDR2 SASEGT. The CDR3 is made up of 17 amino acids.

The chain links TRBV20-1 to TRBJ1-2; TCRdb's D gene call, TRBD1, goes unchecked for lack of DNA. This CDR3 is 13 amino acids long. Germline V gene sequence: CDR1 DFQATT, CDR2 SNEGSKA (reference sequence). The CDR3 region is CSAQRSGPYGYTF.

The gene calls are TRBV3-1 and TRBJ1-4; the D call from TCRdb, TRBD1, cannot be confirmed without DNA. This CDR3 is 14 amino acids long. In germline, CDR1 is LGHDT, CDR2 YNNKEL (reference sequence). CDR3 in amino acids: CASSLNSGAQGLFF.

CDR3 in amino acids: CAWERDRGEKLFF. This chain joins TRBV30 and TRBJ1-4; TCRdb picks TRBD1, but there is no DNA to check that call. Germline CDR1 reads GTSNPN; CDR2 reads SVGIG (reference sequence). The CDR3 has 13 amino acids.

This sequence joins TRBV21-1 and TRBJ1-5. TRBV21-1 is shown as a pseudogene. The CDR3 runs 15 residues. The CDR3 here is CASTEVGRVHQPQHF.

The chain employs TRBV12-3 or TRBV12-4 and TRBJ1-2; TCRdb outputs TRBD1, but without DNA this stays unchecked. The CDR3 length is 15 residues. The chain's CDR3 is CASSRRTGINYGYTF.

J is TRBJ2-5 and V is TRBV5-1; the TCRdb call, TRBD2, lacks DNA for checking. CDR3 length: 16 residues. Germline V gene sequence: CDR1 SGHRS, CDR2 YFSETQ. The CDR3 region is CASSLGASEMKTTQYF. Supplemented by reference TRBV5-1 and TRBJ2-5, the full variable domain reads KAGVTQTPRYLIKTRGQQVTLSCSPISGHRSVSWYQQTPGQGLQFLFEYFSETQRNKGNFPGRFSGRQFSNSRSEMNVSTLELGDSALYLCASSLGASEMKTTQYFGPGTRLLVL.

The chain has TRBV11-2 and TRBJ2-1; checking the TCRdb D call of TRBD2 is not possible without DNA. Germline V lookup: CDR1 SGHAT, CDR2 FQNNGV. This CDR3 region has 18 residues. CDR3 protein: CASSLPTLLAGGRNEQFF. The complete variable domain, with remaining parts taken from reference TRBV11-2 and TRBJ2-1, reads EAGVAQSPRYKIIEKRQSVAFWCNPISGHATLYWYQQILGQGPKLLIQFQNNGVVDDSQLPKDRFSAERLKGVDSTLKIQPAKLEDSAVYLCASSLPTLLAGGRNEQFFGPGTRLTVL.

This CDR3 is CASSMFGSYEQYF. V and J are TRBV19 and TRBJ2-7. CDR1 LNHDA and CDR2 SQIVND come from the germline V gene (reference sequence). There are 13 residues in the CDR3.

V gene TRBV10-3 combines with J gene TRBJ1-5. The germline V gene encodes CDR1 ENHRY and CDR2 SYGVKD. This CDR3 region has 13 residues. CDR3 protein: CAIRGGNNQPQHF.

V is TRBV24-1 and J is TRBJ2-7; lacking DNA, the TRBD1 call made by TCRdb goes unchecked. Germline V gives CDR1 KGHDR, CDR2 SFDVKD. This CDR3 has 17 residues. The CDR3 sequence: CATSDFRDRGLPYEQYF.

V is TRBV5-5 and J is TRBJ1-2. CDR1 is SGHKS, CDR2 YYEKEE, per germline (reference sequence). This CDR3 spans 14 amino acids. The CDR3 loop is CASSPTRQSYGYTF.

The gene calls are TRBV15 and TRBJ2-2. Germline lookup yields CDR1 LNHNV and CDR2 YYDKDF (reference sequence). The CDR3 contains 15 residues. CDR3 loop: CATSRDAPNTGELFF.

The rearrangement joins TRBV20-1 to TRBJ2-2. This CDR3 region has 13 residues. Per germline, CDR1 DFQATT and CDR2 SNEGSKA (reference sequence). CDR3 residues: CSASLQYTGELFF.

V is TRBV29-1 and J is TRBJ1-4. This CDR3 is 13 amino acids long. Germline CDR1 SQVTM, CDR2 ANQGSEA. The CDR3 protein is CSAELRNNEKLFF.

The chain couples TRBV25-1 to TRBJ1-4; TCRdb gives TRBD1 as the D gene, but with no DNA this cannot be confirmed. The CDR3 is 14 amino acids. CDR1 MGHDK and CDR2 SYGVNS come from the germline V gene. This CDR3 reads CASSEGQGNEKLFF.